This passage covers 26 T cell receptor beta chains from one sample sequenced in a study of tumor-infiltrating lymphocytes in glioblastoma multiforme. TCR beta libraries were built from RNA through three nested multiplex PCR rounds using modified ARM-PCR. A single record per CDR3 protein comes from TCRdb applying MiXCR to the multiplex PCR reads. Found here are about 15,000 distinct CDR3 sequences, more than 65% of them singletons; the top ten hold less than 45%. Source material: brain tumor tissue. Receptor source: a male donor with glioblastoma.

The chain couples TRBV11-1 to TRBJ2-3; TRBD1 agrees at 8 bases. V dropped 7 bases and J dropped 4; count of bases not matched to a gene: 7. The CDR3 runs 14 residues. The germline V gene encodes CDR1 SGHAT and CDR2 FQDESV (reference sequence). CDR3 protein: CASIPQGAADTQYF. The DNA for the CDR3 is TGTGCCAGCATCCCGCAGGGGGCTGCAGATACGCAGTATTTT.

This clonotype was observed a single time. This chain links TRBV6-2 or TRBV6-3 with TRBJ2-7; D call uncertain. V lost 6 bases and J lost 2, with 11 bases in between. The germline V gene encodes CDR1 MNHEY and CDR2 SVGEGT. This CDR3 comprises 13 residues. For the CDR3, the DNA is TGTGCCAGCAGGGAGCAGGCAACCTACGAGCAGTACTTC. The encoded protein is CASREQATYEQYF.

This sequence joins TRBV20-1 and TRBJ2-4, with D maybe TRBD1 (5 bases). Germline V gene sequence: CDR1 DFQATT, CDR2 SNEGSKA (reference sequence). Trimming stripped 5 bases from V and 1 base from J, with 15 bases between. This CDR3 comprises 15 residues. The CDR3 DNA reads as TGCAGTGCTTTAGACAAGGGGAAGGCCAAAAACATTCAGTACTTC. It encodes CSALDKGKAKNIQYF.

The rearrangement uses TRBV11-2 and TRBJ2-3; 7 bases align to TRBD2. V lost 6 bases and J lost 14; bases outside the gene matches: 17. The CDR3 has 14 residues. From germline, CDR1 is SGHAT and CDR2 FQNNGV. The CDR3 region is CASSTLAGEDTLYF. CDR3 DNA sequence: TGTGCCAGCAGTACTTTAGCGGGTGAAGATACTCTGTATTTT.

The CDR3 DNA follows: TGTGCCAGCAGCTTAGGGGGGACGAACACCGGGGAGCTGTTTTTT. It specifies CASSLGGTNTGELFF. This sequence joins TRBV11-3 and TRBJ2-2; possibly TRBD1 or TRBD2 for D (5 bases each). The CDR3 runs 15 residues. Germline loops: CDR1 SGHNT, CDR2 YENEEA. V shed 1 base and J shed 0 bases, with 6 bases lying between them.

Concerning this clonotype itself: Being one base from a much bigger clone, this may be a read error. The chain uses TRBV11-2 and TRBJ2-5; the D is unclear. In germline, CDR1 is SGHAT, CDR2 FQNNGV. This CDR3 has 13 residues. DNA for the CDR3: TGTGCCGGCAGCAGAGACCCATCTGGGACCCAGTACTTC. Its protein is CAGSRDPSGTQYF.

V gene TRBV29-1 combines with J gene TRBJ2-7; 10 nucleotides agree with TRBD2. The J segment lost 5 bases and the V segment lost 0 bases, leaving 10 bases of the junction unmatched. The CDR3 covers 16 residues. Looked up from germline, CDR1 is SQVTM and CDR2 is ANQGSEA. CDR3 DNA: TGCAGCGTTGAAGATAAAGTGCCTAGCGGGAGTAACGAGCAGTACTTC. Amino acid sequence: CSVEDKVPSGSNEQYF.

V usage is TRBV20-1 and J usage is TRBJ2-1; D may match TRBD1 or TRBD2 (6 bases each). Germline V gene sequence: CDR1 DFQATT, CDR2 SNEGSKA (reference sequence). Deletions cut 7 bases from V and 0 bases from J, with 13 bases between. This CDR3 region has 14 residues. DNA of the CDR3: TGCAGTGTTCAAGGGGGGAGCTCCTACAATGAGCAGTTCTTC. It is translated as CSVQGGSSYNEQFF.

This sequence joins TRBV11-2 and TRBJ1-3; weak D call: TRBD1 (5 bases). V shed 5 bases and J shed 7 bases, with 15 bases lying between them. The germline CDR1 and CDR2 sequences are SGHAT and FQNNGV. The CDR3 is 14 amino acids. The CDR3 region is CASSQSRELNTIYF. CDR3 DNA sequence: TGTGCCAGCAGCCAGTCCAGGGAGCTGAACACCATATATTTT.

This clonotype qualifies as medium-sized. V gene TRBV6-5 combines with J gene TRBJ2-1; 9 bases line up with TRBD2. Germline V lookup: CDR1 MNHEY, CDR2 SVGAGI. Losses at the gene ends were 7 bases for V and 5 bases for J; bases not matched to a gene: 9. This CDR3 is 15 amino acids long. This CDR3 is CASNPSSGVNNEQFF. CDR3 DNA sequence: TGTGCCAGCAATCCTTCTAGCGGGGTCAACAATGAGCAGTTCTTC.

As regards this clonotype: The junction does not match germline at one end; this may be a read error. The rearrangement joins TRBV20-1 to TRBJ1-4; no clear D. The CDR3 contains 12 residues. Germline CDR1 and CDR2: DFQATT and SNEGSKA (reference sequence). The CDR3 coding sequence is TGCAGTGCTATAGGTGAGGATGAAAAACCGTTTTTT. It translates to CSAIGEDEKPFF.

This clonotype has a single count. The chain recombines TRBV11-2 with TRBJ2-7; unclear D gene. Germline assignment: CDR1 SGHAT and CDR2 FQNNGV. CDR3 length: 14 amino acids. Trimming pared 7 bases from V and 4 bases from J, leaving 17 bases between. Written as DNA, the CDR3 is TGTGCCAGCACCCTGGGTGGCGGCGGATACGAGCAGTACTTC. This encodes CASTLGGGGYEQYF.

The V gene is TRBV11-2, the J gene TRBJ2-7, with TRBD1 matching over 7 bases. Losses at the gene ends were 3 bases for V and 4 bases for J; bases not matched to a gene: 9. Germline loops: CDR1 SGHAT, CDR2 FQNNGV. The CDR3 extends over 15 amino acids. The chain's CDR3 is CASSFSRDSYYEQYF. CDR3 DNA: TGTGCCAGCAGCTTCTCACGGGACAGTTATTACGAGCAGTACTTC.

Concerning this clonotype itself: No conserved phenylalanine or tryptophan ends this CDR3, so it is likely a read error. This chain's CDR3 is CASSLSDGTYEQYS. As DNA, the CDR3 is TGTGCCAGCAGCTTATCCGATGGGACCTACGAGCAGTACTCC. The rearrangement joins TRBV11-1 to TRBJ2-7; D ambiguous. This CDR3 is built from 14 residues. Trimming shortened V by 2 bases and J by 2 bases, and 10 bases separated the two germline ends. The germline V gene has CDR1 SGHAT and CDR2 FQDESV (reference sequence).

This clonotype appeared a few times. One end of the junction fails to match germline, which may point to a read error. V usage is TRBV11-2 and J usage is TRBJ2-5; D tentatively fits TRBD1 or TRBD2 (5 bases each). This CDR3 spans 13 amino acids. Germline CDR1 reads SGHAT; CDR2 reads FQNNGV. Here the CDR3 DNA reads TGTGCCAACAGCCTGGGGGATCAGGAGACCCAGTACTTT. Translated: CANSLGDQETQYF. The entire variable domain, with the rest obtained from reference TRBV11-2 and TRBJ2-5, is as follows: EAGVAQSPRYKIIEKRQSVAFWCNPISGHATLYWYQQILGQGPKLLIQFQNNGVVDDSQLPKDRFSAERLKGVDSTLKIQPAKLEDSAVYLCANSLGDQETQYFGPGTRLLVL.

Remarks on this clonotype: A read error may produce the germline difference seen at one junction end. The gene calls are TRBV11-2 and TRBJ2-1; no clear D. The CDR3 length is 15 residues. Germline V CDR1 and CDR2: SGHAT, FQNNGV. The CDR3 bases are TGTGTCAGGAGCCCTGGAGCCTACACCTACAACGAGCAGTTCTTC. It yields the protein CVRSPGAYTYNEQFF.

Of note for this clonotype: The junction departs from the called germline gene at one end, perhaps through a read error. This rearrangement joins TRBV10-3 to TRBJ2-5; 10 bases fit TRBD1. The germline gives CDR1 ENHRY, CDR2 SYGVKD. The CDR3 contains 16 residues. The DNA for the CDR3 is TGTGCCATCAGACCCGGGACAGGGGACTTACAAGAGACCCAGTGCTTC. This codes for CAIRPGTGDLQETQCF.

As regards this clonotype: In this CDR3 the conserved last residue, phenylalanine or tryptophan, is missing, so a read error is likely. It is unclear where the CDR3 begins or ends on the DNA, so no DNA is shown, and the CDR3 is as TCRdb lists it. V usage is TRBV6-5 and J usage is TRBJ2-7; TRBD1 is the table's D call, not checked against the DNA. The CDR3 totals 11 residues, both ends included. Per germline, CDR1 MNHEY and CDR2 SVGAGI. The CDR3 loop is CASSFGGTHYP.

This clonotype was recorded a few times. The chain has TRBV20-1 and TRBJ2-3; weak D call: TRBD1 (6 bases). Germline values: CDR1 DFQATT, CDR2 SNEGSKA (reference sequence). The germline V and J ends were trimmed by 0 bases and 5 bases, with 21 bases remaining between them. The CDR3 has 17 amino acids. CDR3 coding DNA: TGCAGTGCTAGAGACCTTTTACAGGGTGGCCCGGGAGATACGCAGTATTTT. Amino acid sequence: CSARDLLQGGPGDTQYF.

Regarding this clonotype: At one end the junction does not follow the germline gene, possibly because of a read error. The chain combines TRBV11-3 with TRBJ2-3; the D gene could be TRBD1 or TRBD2 (5 bases each). The CDR3 extends over 14 amino acids. CDR1 is SGHNT, CDR2 YENEEA, per germline. The CDR3 is CASRFGGPTDTQYF. Written as DNA, the CDR3 is TGTGCCAGCCGCTTTGGGGGTCCCACCGATACGCAGTATTTT.

This chain joins TRBV11-2 and TRBJ1-1; the D is unclear. V shed 1 base and J shed 10 bases, with 10 bases lying between them. Germline CDR1 and CDR2: SGHAT and FQNNGV. The CDR3 is 12 amino acids. CDR3: CASSLVQMLAFF. Here the CDR3 DNA reads TGTGCCAGCAGCTTAGTACAGATGCTAGCTTTCTTT.

This clonotype qualifies as large (0.1 to 1%). The rearrangement joins TRBV29-1 to TRBJ2-5; D might be TRBD1 (6 bases). Trimming stripped 5 bases from V and 1 base from J, with 17 bases between. Germline CDR1 reads SQVTM; CDR2 reads ANQGSEA. CDR3 length: 15 residues. In DNA form, the CDR3 reads TGCAGCGTTCAAAAGGACAGCATAATCCAAGAGACCCAGTACTTC. Amino acids: CSVQKDSIIQETQYF.

A remark on this clonotype: At one end, the junction sequence differs from germline, possibly due to a read error. The V call is TRBV20-1, the J call TRBJ2-7, with 7 nucleotides matching TRBD2. Germline lookup yields CDR1 DFQATT and CDR2 SNEGSKA (reference sequence). This CDR3 contains 15 residues. The DNA of the CDR3 is TGCGGTGCTAGTCGGCGACTAGCAGGAGGTTACGGGCAGTACTTC. Translating it yields CGASRRLAGGYGQYF.

The rearrangement joins TRBV20-1 to TRBJ2-7; D is undetermined. The V end lost 8 bases, the J end lost 1 base, and 12 bases lay between the germline ends. This CDR3 spans 12 amino acids. Germline V gene lookup returns CDR1 DFQATT and CDR2 SNEGSKA (reference sequence). DNA for the CDR3: TGCAGTACTCGAACGGATTCCTACGAGCAGTACTTC. It codes for CSTRTDSYEQYF.

Many counts were recorded for this clonotype. The chain employs TRBV11-2 and TRBJ2-1; D perhaps matches TRBD1 (5 bases). The CDR3 runs to 16 residues. Looked up from germline, CDR1 is SGHAT and CDR2 is FQNNGV. Trimming shortened V by 0 bases and J by 4 bases, and 13 bases separated the two germline ends. The CDR3 DNA sequence: TGTGCCAGCAGCTTAGAGACAGCCCGGAGATACAATGAGCAGTTCTTC. This gives the protein CASSLETARRYNEQFF.

As to this clonotype: One end of the junction does not line up with germline, which may come from a read error. The CDR3, as DNA: TGTGCCAGTCTGGTAGGGACTAATGATAAACTGTTTTTT. Amino acid sequence: CASLVGTNDKLFF. The chain uses TRBV28 and TRBJ1-4, with D possibly matching TRBD1 (5 bases). This CDR3 is built from 13 residues. Per the germline V gene, CDR1 is MDHEN and CDR2 is SYDVKM. The whole variable domain, filled in from reference TRBV28 and TRBJ1-4, reads DVKVTQSSRYLVKRTGEKVFLECVQDMDHENMFWYRQDPGLGLRLIYFSYDVKMKEKGDIPEGYSVSREKKERFSLILESASTNQTSMYLCASLVGTNDKLFFGSGTQLSVL.